A selection of T cell receptor beta chains follows, all from one sample in a study of T cell responses to AZD1222 COVID-19 vaccine. Only in-frame clones appear in the TCRdb table, and some are missing; sequencing was by immunoSEQ multiplex PCR. The table includes under 150,000 clones, roughly 89% detected once. The material sequenced was peripheral blood, taken 28 days after the second AZD1222 dose. The source of these receptors is an adult who received the AZD1222 COVID-19 vaccine. The CDR3 runs from the conserved cysteine through the conserved F or W. The D gene is left open where the match is weak. Size is omitted from some rows. Given values are once, few, many or a class for expanded clones.

TRBJ1-5	TRBV3-1/TRBV3-2	NA	15	TRBD1	CASSATGRGNQPQHF	TGTGCCAGCAGCGCGACAGGGCGCGGCAATCAGCCCCAGCATTTT
TRBJ2-4	TRBV4-3	NA	16	NA	CASSQDSTQGKNIQYF	TGCGCCAGCAGCCAAGATTCTACCCAAGGAAAAAACATTCAGTACTTC
TRBJ2-5	TRBV1	NA	11	NA	CTSSDQETQYF	TGCACCAGCAGCGACCAAGAGACCCAGTACTTC
TRBJ1-5	TRBV7-8	NA	17	TRBD1	CASSLALDRGPPGPQHF	TGTGCCAGCAGCTTAGCGTTAGACAGGGGGCCCCCGGGGCCCCAGCATTTT
TRBJ2-3	TRBV12-3/TRBV12-4	NA	12	NA	CASSHDPYTQYF	TGTGCCAGCAGCCACGACCCATATACGCAGTATTTT
TRBJ2-5	TRBV19	NA	13	NA	CASRRAAQETQYF	TGTGCCAGTAGAAGAGCGGCCCAAGAGACCCAGTACTTC
TRBJ1-6	TRBV9	NA	16	NA	CASSVGAGPYNSPLHF	TGTGCCAGCAGCGTAGGTGCCGGGCCCTATAATTCACCCCTCCACTTT
TRBJ2-1	TRBV2	NA	13	TRBD2	CASSTSAYNEQFF	TGTGCCAGCAGCACTAGCGCATACAATGAGCAGTTCTTC
TRBJ2-3	TRBV18	NA	14	NA	CASSPQQGTDTQYF	TGTGCCAGCTCACCACAACAGGGAACAGATACGCAGTATTTT
TRBJ1-2	TRBV7-3	NA	13	NA	CASSPDRNYGYTF	TGTGCCAGCAGCCCGGACAGAAACTATGGCTACACCTTC
TRBJ1-1	TRBV3-1/TRBV3-2	NA	16	NA	CASSQGRGILDTEAFF	TGTGCCAGCAGCCAAGGTAGGGGGATTTTGGACACTGAAGCTTTCTTT
TRBJ1-5	TRBV3-1/TRBV3-2	NA	14	NA	CASSPDRPNQPQHF	TGTGCCAGCAGTCCCGACAGGCCCAATCAGCCCCAGCATTTT
TRBJ2-7	TRBV6-1	NA	12	NA	CASSEGEYEQYF	TGTGCCAGCAGTGAAGGGGAGTACGAGCAGTACTTC
TRBJ2-1	TRBV12-3/TRBV12-4	NA	12	NA	CASTSNRDEQFF	TGTGCCAGCACCTCAAACCGGGATGAGCAGTTCTTC
TRBJ2-1	TRBV7-2	NA	15	TRBD2	CASSPPGLVYNEQFF	TGTGCCAGCAGCCCGCCGGGACTAGTCTACAATGAGCAGTTCTTC
TRBJ2-1	TRBV3-1/TRBV3-2	NA	19	NA	CASSQEGGLDGGSYNEQFF	TGTGCCAGCAGCCAAGAGGGGGGACTTGATGGGGGCTCCTACAATGAGCAGTTCTTC
TRBJ2-7	TRBV11-3	NA	15	NA	CASSLDSARHYEQYF	TGTGCCAGCAGCTTAGATAGTGCCCGCCACTACGAGCAGTACTTC
TRBJ1-2	TRBV5-1	NA	14	NA	CASSLGDLNYGYTF	TGCGCCAGCAGCCTGGGGGACCTCAACTATGGCTACACCTTC
TRBJ2-4	TRBV7-9	NA	17	NA	CASSLTETYLAKNIQYF	TGTGCCAGCAGCTTAACCGAGACCTATCTAGCCAAAAACATTCAGTACTTC
TRBJ2-3	TRBV29-1	NA	14	NA	CSVFRGSGTDTQYF	TGCAGCGTCTTTAGAGGGAGCGGTACAGATACGCAGTATTTT
TRBJ2-2	TRBV9	NA	14	TRBD2	CASSGGLAVRELFF	TGTGCCAGCAGCGGCGGACTAGCTGTGCGGGAGCTGTTTTTT
TRBJ1-3	TRBV7-3	NA	14	NA	CASSLTRDGSTIYF	TGTGCCAGCAGCTTAACCCGGGACGGGAGCACCATATATTTT
TRBJ1-1	TRBV23-1	NA	20	TRBD1	CASSRSPPGQEKPVLTEAFF	TGCGCCAGCAGTCGAAGCCCACCGGGACAGGAGAAACCAGTTTTAACTGAAGCTTTCTTT
TRBJ2-7	TRBV29-1	once	14	NA	CSVFVQGQTEEQYF	TGCAGCGTTTTTGTTCAGGGCCAGACGGAGGAGCAGTACTTC
TRBJ1-3	TRBV27	NA	12	NA	CASRSSGNTIYF	TGTGCCAGCAGAAGTTCCGGAAACACCATATATTTT
TRBJ1-1	TRBV5-1	NA	15	NA	CASSPQTGRNTEAFF	TGCGCCAGCAGCCCGCAGACAGGACGGAACACTGAAGCTTTCTTT
TRBJ2-5	TRBV10-2	NA	13	NA	CASSEYRAGTQYF	TGCGCCAGCAGTGAATACAGGGCTGGGACCCAGTACTTC
TRBJ2-7	TRBV7-8	NA	16	TRBD2	CASSPKGLADSYEQYF	TGTGCCAGCAGCCCGAAGGGACTAGCGGACTCCTACGAGCAGTACTTC
TRBJ1-4	TRBV19	NA	14	NA	CASRTGPVREKLFF	TGTGCCAGCAGAACCGGGCCTGTCCGGGAAAAACTGTTTTTT
TRBJ2-5	TRBV6-1	NA	14	NA	CASSEAPLTGIQYF	TGTGCCAGCAGTGAAGCGCCCCTAACAGGGATCCAGTACTTC
TRBJ2-5	TRBV7-3	NA	13	NA	CASSLIREETQYF	TGTGCCAGCAGCTTAATCAGGGAAGAGACCCAGTACTTC